This T cell receptor (beta chain) was captured in a study of blood T cell repertoires in COVID-19. Study background: Whether acute or convalescent, the COVID-19 samples came from the United States, Italy and Spain. The cDNA or gDNA used as material had been derived from T cells, B-cell-depleted T cells, or PBMCs.

Per the study methods: Nucleated cell number was recorded as an estimate derived from reference gene primer amplification. The assay was immunoSEQ multiplex PCR, and TCRdb's table has in-frame clones only and misses some. V, J and clone size are those of that table, while D and trimming were read from the DNA. In the table there are tens of thousands of clones, approximately 86% of which are singletons. The CDR3 spans 17 residues. Trimming took 0 bases from V and 1 from J; bases not matched to a gene: 8. The germline gives CDR1 LNHNV, CDR2 YYDKDF (reference sequence). The sample consisted of peripheral blood. The rearrangement uses TRBV15 and TRBJ1-1, with 7 bases aligning to TRBD1. The receptor was isolated from a woman of 80 years or more with active or convalescent COVID-19. CDR3 nucleotide sequence: TGTGCCACCAGCAGAGACAACAGGGGATGGGGGAACACTGAAGCTTTCTTT. Translation: CATSRDNRGWGNTEAFF.